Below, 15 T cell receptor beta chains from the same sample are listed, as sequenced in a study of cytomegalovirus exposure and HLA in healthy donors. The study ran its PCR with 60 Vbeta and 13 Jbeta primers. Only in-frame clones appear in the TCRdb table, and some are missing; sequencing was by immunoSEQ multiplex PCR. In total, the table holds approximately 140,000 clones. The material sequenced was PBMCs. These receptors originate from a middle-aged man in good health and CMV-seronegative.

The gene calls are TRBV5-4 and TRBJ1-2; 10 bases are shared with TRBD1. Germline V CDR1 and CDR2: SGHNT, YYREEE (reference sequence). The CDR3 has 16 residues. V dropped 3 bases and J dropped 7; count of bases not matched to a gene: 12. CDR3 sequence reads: CASSSPGQGTFGGYTF. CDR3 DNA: TGTGCCAGCAGCTCGCCGGGACAGGGGACTTTTGGTGGCTACACCTTC. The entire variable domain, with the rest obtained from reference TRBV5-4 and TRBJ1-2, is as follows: ETGVTQSPTHLIKTRGQQVTLRCSSQSGHNTVSWYQQALGQGPQFIFQYYREEENGRGNFPPRFSGLQFPNYSSELNVNALELDDSALYLCASSSPGQGTFGGYTFGSGTRLTVV.

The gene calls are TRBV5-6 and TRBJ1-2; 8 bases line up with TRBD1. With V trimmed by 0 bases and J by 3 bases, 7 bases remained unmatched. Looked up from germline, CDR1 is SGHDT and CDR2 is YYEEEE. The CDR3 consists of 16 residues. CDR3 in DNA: TGTGCCAGCAGCTTGGCCGCGCAGGGACAGGACTATGGCTACACCTTC. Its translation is CASSLAAQGQDYGYTF. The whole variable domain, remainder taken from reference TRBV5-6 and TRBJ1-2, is DAGVTQSPTHLIKTRGQQVTLRCSPKSGHDTVSWYQQALGQGPQFIFQYYEEEERQRGNFPDRFSGHQFPNYSSELNVNALLLGDSALYLCASSLAAQGQDYGYTFGSGTRLTVV.

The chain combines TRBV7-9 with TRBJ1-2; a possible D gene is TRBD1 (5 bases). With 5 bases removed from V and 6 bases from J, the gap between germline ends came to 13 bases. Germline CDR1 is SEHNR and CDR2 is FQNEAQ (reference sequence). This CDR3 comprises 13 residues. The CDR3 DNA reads TGTGCCAGCAGCACCGAAGGGGTCGATGGCTACACCTTC. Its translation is CASSTEGVDGYTF.

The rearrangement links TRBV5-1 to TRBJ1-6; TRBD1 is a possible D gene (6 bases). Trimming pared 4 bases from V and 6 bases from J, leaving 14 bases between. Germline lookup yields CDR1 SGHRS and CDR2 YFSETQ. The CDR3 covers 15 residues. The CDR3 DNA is TGCGCCAGCAGCATTGAGGGGGTCATTAATTCACCCCTCCACTTT. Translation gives CASSIEGVINSPLHF.

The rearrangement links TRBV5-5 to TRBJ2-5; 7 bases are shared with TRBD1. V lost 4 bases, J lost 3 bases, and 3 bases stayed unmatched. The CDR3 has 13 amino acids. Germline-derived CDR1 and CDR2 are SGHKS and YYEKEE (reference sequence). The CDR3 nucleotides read TGTGCCAGCAGCCGGACAGGCGAAGAGACCCAGTACTTC. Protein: CASSRTGEETQYF.

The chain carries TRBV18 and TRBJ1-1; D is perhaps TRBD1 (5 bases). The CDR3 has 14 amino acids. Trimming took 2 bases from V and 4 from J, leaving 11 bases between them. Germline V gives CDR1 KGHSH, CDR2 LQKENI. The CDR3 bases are TGTGCCAGCTCACCATCGCAGGGCCCCACTGAAGCTTTCTTT. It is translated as CASSPSQGPTEAFF.

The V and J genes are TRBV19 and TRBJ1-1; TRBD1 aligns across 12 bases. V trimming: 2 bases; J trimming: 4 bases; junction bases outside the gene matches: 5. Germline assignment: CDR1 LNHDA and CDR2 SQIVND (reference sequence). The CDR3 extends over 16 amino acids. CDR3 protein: CASSIWGQGAATEAFF. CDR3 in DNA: TGTGCCAGTAGTATATGGGGACAGGGGGCGGCCACTGAAGCTTTCTTT.

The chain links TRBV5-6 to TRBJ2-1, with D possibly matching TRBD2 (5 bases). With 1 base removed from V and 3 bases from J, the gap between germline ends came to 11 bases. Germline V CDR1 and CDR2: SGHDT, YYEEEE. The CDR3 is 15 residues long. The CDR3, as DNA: TGTGCCAGCAGCTTGAAAGGACTGCTCTACAATGAGCAGTTCTTC. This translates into CASSLKGLLYNEQFF.

The CDR3 DNA reads TGTGCCAGCAGTTACGAGGGATACGACACTGAAGCTTTCTTT. As protein: CASSYEGYDTEAFF. The chain links TRBV6-5 to TRBJ1-1; no clear D gene. There are 14 residues in the CDR3. V was clipped by 2 bases and J by 3 bases, with 10 bases between them. Germline V gives CDR1 MNHEY, CDR2 SVGAGI.

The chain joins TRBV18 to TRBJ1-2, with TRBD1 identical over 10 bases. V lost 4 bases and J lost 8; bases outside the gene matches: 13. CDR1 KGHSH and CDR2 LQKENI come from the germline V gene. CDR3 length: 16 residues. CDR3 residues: CASSRSGTGDMEGYTF. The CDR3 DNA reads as TGTGCCAGCTCACGTTCCGGGACAGGGGACATGGAGGGCTACACCTTC.

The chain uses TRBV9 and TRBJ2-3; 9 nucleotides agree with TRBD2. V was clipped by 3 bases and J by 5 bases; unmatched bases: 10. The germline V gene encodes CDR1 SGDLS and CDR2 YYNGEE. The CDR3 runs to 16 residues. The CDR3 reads CASSAWGGGAVDTQYF. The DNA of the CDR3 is TGTGCCAGCAGCGCTTGGGGCGGGGGGGCTGTAGATACGCAGTATTTT.

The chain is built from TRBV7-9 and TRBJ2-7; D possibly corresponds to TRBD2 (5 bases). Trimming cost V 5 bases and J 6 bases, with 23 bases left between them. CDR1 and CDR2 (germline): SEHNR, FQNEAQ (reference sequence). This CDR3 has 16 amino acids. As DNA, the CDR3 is TGTGCCAGCAGCCCTACCCCCTGGGAGAAGGTAGGCGAGCAGTACTTC. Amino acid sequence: CASSPTPWEKVGEQYF.

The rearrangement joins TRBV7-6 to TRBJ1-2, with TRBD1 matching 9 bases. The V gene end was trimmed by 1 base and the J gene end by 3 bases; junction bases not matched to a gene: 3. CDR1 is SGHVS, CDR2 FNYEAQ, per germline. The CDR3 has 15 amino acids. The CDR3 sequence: CASSLGGTGYYGYTF. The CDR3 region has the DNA TGTGCCAGCAGCTTAGGGGGGACAGGGTACTATGGCTACACCTTC.

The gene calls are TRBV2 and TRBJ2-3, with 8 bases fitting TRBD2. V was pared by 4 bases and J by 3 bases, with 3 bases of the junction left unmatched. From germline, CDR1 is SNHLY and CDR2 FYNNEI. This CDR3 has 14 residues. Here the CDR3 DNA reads TGTGCCAGCAGTGCGGCGGGAGGAACAGATACGCAGTATTTT. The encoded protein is CASSAAGGTDTQYF.

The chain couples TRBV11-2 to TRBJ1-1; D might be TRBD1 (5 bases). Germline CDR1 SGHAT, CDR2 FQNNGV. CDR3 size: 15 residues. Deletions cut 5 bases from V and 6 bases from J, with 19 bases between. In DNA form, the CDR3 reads TGTGCCAGCAGCCGCCCGGGGACGGGGGTCGCTGAAGCTTTCTTT. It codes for CASSRPGTGVAEAFF. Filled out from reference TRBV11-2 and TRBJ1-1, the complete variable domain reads EAGVAQSPRYKIIEKRQSVAFWCNPISGHATLYWYQQILGQGPKLLIQFQNNGVVDDSQLPKDRFSAERLKGVDSTLKIQPAKLEDSAVYLCASSRPGTGVAEAFFGQGTRLTVV.